The clone carrying this T cell receptor beta chain was counted only a few times. Germline-derived CDR1 and CDR2 are LGHDT and YNNKEL (reference sequence). This CDR3 has 15 residues. Trimming removed 5 bases at V and 2 bases at J, with 16 bases between. This table comes from immunoSEQ multiplex PCR, and its TCRdb copy is limited to in-frame clones, with some not included. The sample contains fewer than 200,000 clones, roughly 92% of which appear only once. This entry is derived from a study of T cell responses to AZD1222 COVID-19 vaccine. This sequence originates from an adult who received the MenACWY meningococcal vaccine as a control. The gene calls are TRBV3-1 (or the pseudogene TRBV3-2) and TRBJ2-7, with D possibly being TRBD2 (6 bases). The sequenced sample was peripheral blood, obtained 28 days after the second dose of the MenACWY control vaccine. The CDR3 DNA is TGTGCCAGCAGCGGTTCCGGGAGAGCAACCTACGAGCAGTACTTC. As protein: CASSGSGRATYEQYF.